This entry describes one T cell receptor beta chain. From the RT-PCR reads, TCRdb called clonotypes with MiXCR, one entry per CDR3 protein. The table lists more than 450,000 distinct CDR3 sequences, 11% of them singletons, with approximately 10% in the top ten. The ends lost 5 bases at V and 8 bases at J; junction bases unmatched: 12. The CDR3 is made up of 15 amino acids. Germline values: CDR1 SGHAT, CDR2 FQNNGV. The entry originates in a study of response to subunit inactivated influenza vaccine. The same specimen was also included in a second study, on T cells expressing NK-cell markers. That work contributes: UMIs accompanied the 5'RACE template switching by which TCR beta cDNA was made.

The genes are TRBV11-2 and TRBJ2-1, with TRBD1 matching 7 bases. This sequence originates from a man aged 45-65 years who received an inactivated influenza vaccine. Sample: PBMCs from blood, taken on the day of vaccination. The CDR3 DNA is TGTGCCAGCAGCGTGGGGGACAGAATGGGCGATGAGCAGTTCTTC. Translation: CASSVGDRMGDEQFF.